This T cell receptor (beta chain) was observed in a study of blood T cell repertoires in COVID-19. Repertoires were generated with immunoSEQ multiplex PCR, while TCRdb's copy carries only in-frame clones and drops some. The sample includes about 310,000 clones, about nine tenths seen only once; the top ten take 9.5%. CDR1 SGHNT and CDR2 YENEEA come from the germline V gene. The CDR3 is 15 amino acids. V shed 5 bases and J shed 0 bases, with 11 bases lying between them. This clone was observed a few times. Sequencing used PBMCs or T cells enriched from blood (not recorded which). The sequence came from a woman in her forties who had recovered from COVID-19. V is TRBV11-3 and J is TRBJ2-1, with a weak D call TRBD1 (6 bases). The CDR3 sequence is CASSQGQSSYNEQFF. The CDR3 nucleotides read TGTGCCAGCAGCCAAGGACAGAGCTCCTACAATGAGCAGTTCTTC.